A single sample gave rise to the 24 T cell receptor beta chains below, sequenced in a study of blood T cell repertoires in COVID-19. TCRdb's copy holds only in-frame clones and misses some; the assay was immunoSEQ multiplex PCR. The top ten hold 3.9% of the sample, which has about 350,000 clones, roughly 90% seen once. Sequences were obtained from peripheral blood. The receptors stem from a woman aged 60 to 75 with COVID-19, enrolled during active disease.

The rearrangement links TRBV3-1 (or the pseudogene TRBV3-2) to TRBJ1-6; D remains unclear. CDR3 length equals 15 residues. In germline, CDR1 is LGHDT, CDR2 YNNKEL (reference sequence). V lost 3 bases and J lost 3, with 9 bases in between. CDR3 region: CASSQREVYNSPLHF. The CDR3 nucleotides are TGTGCCAGCAGCCAGAGGGAGGTCTATAATTCACCCCTCCACTTT.

Here the CDR3 DNA reads TGTGCCAGCTCACCGGACAGGCATTCCGGCTACACCTTC. Translated, it gives CASSPDRHSGYTF. The gene calls are TRBV18 and TRBJ1-2, with 7 bases lining up with TRBD1. Germline lookup yields CDR1 KGHSH and CDR2 LQKENI. The V gene end was trimmed by 3 bases and the J gene end by 8 bases; junction bases not matched to a gene: 6. The CDR3 spans 13 residues.

The genes are TRBV6-5 and TRBJ1-2; 7 nucleotides line up with TRBD1. The germline CDR1 and CDR2 sequences are MNHEY and SVGAGI. CDR3 size: 14 residues. Losses at the gene ends were 5 bases for V and 8 bases for J; bases not matched to a gene: 11. The CDR3 reads CASSRDSQTFGYTF. The DNA of the CDR3 is TGTGCCAGCAGTCGGGACAGTCAAACGTTCGGCTACACCTTC.

This clone has just one count. The V gene is TRBV11-2, the J gene TRBJ2-5; 10 nucleotides agree with TRBD2. The CDR3 contains 16 residues. CDR1 and CDR2 from the germline V gene are SGHAT and FQNNGV. Trimming removed 5 bases from V and 0 bases from J; junction bases left unmatched: 6. CDR3 loop: CASSAGLAAYQETQYF. The CDR3, as DNA: TGTGCCAGCAGCGCTGGACTAGCGGCGTACCAAGAGACCCAGTACTTC.

The rearrangement links TRBV4-1 to TRBJ2-5, with TRBD1 as a possible D gene (5 bases). Germline V gives CDR1 MGHRA, CDR2 YSYEKL. The CDR3 consists of 12 residues. Trimming removed 0 bases from V and 11 bases from J, with 10 bases in between. In DNA, the CDR3 is TGCGCCAGCAGCCAAGATCGGACACTGCAGTACTTC. This translates into CASSQDRTLQYF.

J is TRBJ2-3 and V is TRBV10-3; 12 nucleotides agree with TRBD2. This CDR3 contains 16 residues. Germline V lookup: CDR1 ENHRY, CDR2 SYGVKD. With 0 bases clipped from V and 3 bases from J, the junction kept 1 base outside the gene matches. In DNA form, the CDR3 reads TGTGCCATCAGTGAGTCCCTAGCGGGGGGGACAGATACGCAGTATTTT. Translated: CAISESLAGGTDTQYF.

In nucleotides, the CDR3 is TGCGCCAGCAGCCAAGATCATCTAGCGGGTGGCCAAGAGACCCAGTACTTC. Protein sequence: CASSQDHLAGGQETQYF. This sequence joins TRBV4-1 and TRBJ2-5, with TRBD2 identical over 8 bases. In germline, CDR1 is MGHRA, CDR2 YSYEKL. The ends lost 0 bases at V and 1 base at J; junction bases unmatched: 7. CDR3 size: 17 residues.

This chain links TRBV5-5 with TRBJ1-3, with 7 bases identical to TRBD1. Looked up from germline, CDR1 is SGHKS and CDR2 is YYEKEE (reference sequence). The CDR3 runs to 15 residues. The trim removed 1 base at V and 5 bases at J, leaving 6 bases unmatched. CDR3 nucleotide sequence: TGTGCCAGCAGCTTGACAGGGGCCCTGAGAAACACCATATATTTT. Translating it yields CASSLTGALRNTIYF.

CDR3 sequence reads: CASSLQGYNYGYTF. Written as DNA, the CDR3 is TGTGCCAGCAGCTTACAGGGCTATAACTATGGCTACACCTTC. V is TRBV7-9 and J is TRBJ1-2; perhaps TRBD1 as D (5 bases). Germline V gene lookup returns CDR1 SEHNR and CDR2 FQNEAQ (reference sequence). The CDR3 length is 14 residues. V dropped 2 bases and J dropped 1 base, with 8 bases sitting between them.

The gene calls are TRBV18 and TRBJ2-7, with D perhaps matching TRBD2 (5 bases). The V and J ends lost 3 bases and 3 bases respectively, with 24 bases between them. This CDR3 region has 18 residues. Germline values: CDR1 KGHSH, CDR2 LQKENI. DNA of the CDR3: TGTGCCAGCTCACCCATAGAAAGAGGGAATTATAAGAACTACGAGCAGTACTTC. It translates to CASSPIERGNYKNYEQYF.

The rearrangement joins TRBV6-6 to TRBJ1-4, with D tentatively TRBD1 (6 bases). The V gene lost 2 bases and the J gene lost 0 bases, with 10 bases spanning the gap. Germline V gives CDR1 MNHNY, CDR2 SVGAGI (reference sequence). The CDR3 runs 16 residues. CDR3 sequence reads: CASSYANRATNEKLFF. DNA of the CDR3: TGTGCCAGCAGTTACGCAAACAGGGCAACTAATGAAAAACTGTTTTTT.

The chain carries TRBV7-2 and TRBJ2-2; TRBD2 aligns across 7 bases. The CDR3 loop spans 14 amino acids. From germline, CDR1 is SGHTA and CDR2 FQGNSA. After removal of 8 bases from V and 4 bases from J, the junction contained 7 bases not matched to a gene. The CDR3 protein is CASFLGGFTGELFF. CDR3 nucleotides: TGTGCCAGCTTCCTCGGGGGGTTCACCGGGGAGCTGTTTTTT.

This chain uses TRBV11-2 with TRBJ2-7; a possible D gene is TRBD2 (6 bases). The CDR3 contains 15 residues. Per germline, CDR1 SGHAT and CDR2 FQNNGV. The V and J ends lost 0 bases and 3 bases respectively, with 12 bases between them. The CDR3 DNA reads TGTGCCAGCAGCTTAGAAGAGCGGGTAAGCTACGAGCAGTACTTC. Amino acids: CASSLEERVSYEQYF.

The rearrangement uses TRBV23-1 and TRBJ1-5; D gene ambiguous. TRBV23-1 is designated an ORF whose function remains uncertain. The CDR3 length is 13 residues. Trimming left V 2 bases short and J 5 bases short, with 7 bases between. This CDR3 is CASSQTPYQPQHF. The CDR3 DNA is TGCGCCAGCAGTCAAACTCCGTATCAGCCCCAGCATTTT.

The V call is TRBV7-8, the J call TRBJ1-5; D is undetermined. CDR3 length: 14 residues. The germline V and J ends were trimmed by 1 base and 5 bases, with 9 bases remaining between them. Germline V gives CDR1 SGHVS, CDR2 FQNEAQ. The CDR3 loop is CASSLDPVDQPQHF. The CDR3 coding sequence is TGTGCCAGCAGCTTAGATCCGGTCGATCAGCCCCAGCATTTT.

The V gene is TRBV2, the J gene TRBJ2-4; D gene ambiguous. The V end lost 5 bases, the J end lost 0 bases, and 8 bases lay between the germline ends. This CDR3 comprises 14 residues. Germline values: CDR1 SNHLY, CDR2 FYNNEI. In DNA form, the CDR3 reads TGTGCCAGCAGTAATCCTCTAGCCAAAAACATTCAGTACTTC. This codes for CASSNPLAKNIQYF.

This clone is a singleton in its sample. The CDR3 here is CATSRDPSVNNSPLHF. The CDR3 DNA reads as TGTGCCACCAGCAGAGATCCTTCAGTAAATAATTCACCCCTCCACTTT. The chain joins TRBV15 to TRBJ1-6; D is ambiguous. Germline V gene lookup returns CDR1 LNHNV and CDR2 YYDKDF (reference sequence). V dropped 0 bases and J dropped 5 bases, with 11 bases sitting between them. The CDR3 extends over 16 amino acids.

This chain connects TRBV28 to TRBJ1-3, with 7 bases lining up with TRBD1. J was trimmed by 0 bases and V by 6 bases; bases with no gene match: 5. The CDR3 consists of 15 residues. Looked up from germline, CDR1 is MDHEN and CDR2 is SYDVKM. The CDR3 sequence: CASRVGQTSGNTIYF. CDR3 DNA: TGTGCCAGCAGGGTGGGACAGACCTCTGGAAACACCATATATTTT.

As DNA, the CDR3 is TGTGCCAGCAGCTTATCCAGTTTTGAAGCTTTCTTT. It encodes CASSLSSFEAFF. This chain joins TRBV11-2 and TRBJ1-1; D unresolved. Germline CDR1 reads SGHAT; CDR2 reads FQNNGV. V dropped 2 bases and J dropped 7 bases, with 8 bases sitting between them. This CDR3 is built from 12 residues.

This rearrangement joins TRBV28 to TRBJ2-7; D perhaps matches TRBD2 (5 bases). Trimming took 8 bases from V and 2 from J, leaving 19 bases between them. The CDR3 runs 15 residues. Per the germline V gene, CDR1 is MDHEN and CDR2 is SYDVKM. The CDR3 loop is CASYSLGDGPYEQYF. In DNA form, the CDR3 reads TGTGCCAGCTATTCTTTGGGAGACGGGCCCTACGAGCAGTACTTC. Full variable domain (missing parts from reference TRBV28 and TRBJ2-7): DVKVTQSSRYLVKRTGEKVFLECVQDMDHENMFWYRQDPGLGLRLIYFSYDVKMKEKGDIPEGYSVSREKKERFSLILESASTNQTSMYLCASYSLGDGPYEQYFGPGTRLTVT.

V gene TRBV7-8 combines with J gene TRBJ2-3; TRBD1 matches 7 bases. This CDR3 comprises 13 residues. V dropped 5 bases and J dropped 5; count of bases not matched to a gene: 4. CDR1 is SGHVS and CDR2 is FQNEAQ in the germline V gene. The CDR3 loop reads CASSGTVGDTQYF. CDR3 DNA: TGTGCCAGCAGCGGGACAGTTGGAGATACGCAGTATTTT.

V is TRBV5-5 and J is TRBJ1-2; 12 positions match TRBD1. Germline V CDR1 and CDR2: SGHKS, YYEKEE (reference sequence). The V gene end was trimmed by 0 bases and the J gene end by 10 bases; junction bases not matched to a gene: 7. The CDR3 loop spans 15 amino acids. The CDR3 reads CASSLARGQGATYTF. CDR3 nucleotide sequence: TGTGCCAGCAGCTTGGCCAGGGGACAGGGGGCTACCTACACCTTC.

This chain joins TRBV18 and TRBJ2-3, with a possible D match to TRBD2 (6 bases). V lost 6 bases, J lost 3 bases, and 13 bases lay in between. The length of the CDR3 is 14 residues. Germline V lookup: CDR1 KGHSH, CDR2 LQKENI. CDR3 nucleotides: TGTGCCAGCTCTCGGAGGGTTGGAACAGATACGCAGTATTTT. It yields the protein CASSRRVGTDTQYF.

The gene calls are TRBV12-3 or TRBV12-4 and TRBJ2-7; D unclear. The CDR3 contains 11 residues. The V and J ends lost 5 bases and 1 base respectively, with 3 bases between them. The CDR3 spells CASSPSYEQYF. The CDR3 region has the DNA TGTGCCAGCAGTCCTTCCTACGAGCAGTACTTC.